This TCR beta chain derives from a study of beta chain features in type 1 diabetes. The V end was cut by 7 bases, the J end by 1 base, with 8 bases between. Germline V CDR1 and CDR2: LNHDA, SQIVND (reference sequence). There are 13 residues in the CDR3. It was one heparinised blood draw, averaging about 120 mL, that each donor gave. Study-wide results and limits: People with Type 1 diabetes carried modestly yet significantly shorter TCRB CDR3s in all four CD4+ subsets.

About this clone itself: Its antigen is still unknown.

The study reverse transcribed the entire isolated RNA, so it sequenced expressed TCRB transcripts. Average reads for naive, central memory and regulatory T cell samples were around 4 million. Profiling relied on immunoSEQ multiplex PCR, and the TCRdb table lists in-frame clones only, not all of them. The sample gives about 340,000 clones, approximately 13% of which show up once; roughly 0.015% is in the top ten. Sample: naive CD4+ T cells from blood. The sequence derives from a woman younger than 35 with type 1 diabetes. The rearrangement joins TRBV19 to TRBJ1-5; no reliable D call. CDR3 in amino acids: CASTVRSNQPQHF. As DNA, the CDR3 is TGTGCCAGTACCGTGCGAAGCAATCAGCCCCAGCATTTT.